What follows are 31 T cell receptor beta chains derived from one specimen sequenced in a study of T cell changes during pregnancy in multiple sclerosis. Sequencing was performed with immunoSEQ multiplex PCR; in TCRdb, only in-frame clones are kept and a portion is missing. The repertoire holds about 67,000 clones, 75% to 95% seen once, with 2.3% in the top ten. The material sequenced was peripheral blood, taken in the first trimester of pregnancy. The receptors here all came from a female donor with multiple sclerosis, enrolled in a pregnancy study.

The chain is built from TRBV6-5 and TRBJ1-1; D might be TRBD1 (6 bases). The length of the CDR3 is 13 residues. The germline CDR1 and CDR2 sequences are MNHEY and SVGAGI. Trimming left V 4 bases short and J 1 base short, with 7 bases between. In nucleotides, the CDR3 is TGTGCCAGCAGTTGGGGACAGAACACTGAAGCTTTCTTT. This translates into CASSWGQNTEAFF.

This chain links TRBV6-1 with TRBJ2-2; 7 nucleotides match TRBD2. Looked up from germline, CDR1 is MNHNS and CDR2 is SASEGT. With 7 bases clipped from V and 1 base from J, the junction kept 3 bases outside the gene matches. This CDR3 has 14 amino acids. This CDR3 reads CASNWGGNTGELFF. The CDR3 coding sequence is TGTGCCAGCAACTGGGGGGGGAACACCGGGGAGCTGTTTTTT.

The rearrangement joins TRBV7-9 to TRBJ1-2; D possibly corresponds to TRBD1 (5 bases). Deletions cut 2 bases from V and 4 bases from J, with 17 bases between. The CDR3 runs 16 residues. CDR1 is SEHNR, CDR2 FQNEAQ, per germline (reference sequence). The CDR3 spells CASSLSGRESFYGYTF. CDR3 nucleotide sequence: TGTGCCAGCAGCTTATCTGGCAGGGAATCTTTCTATGGCTACACCTTC.

This clone has only one observation. The chain recombines TRBV2 with TRBJ2-5; maybe TRBD1 (6 bases). The V gene lost 1 base and the J gene lost 3 bases, with 6 bases spanning the gap. This CDR3 has 13 amino acids. Per the germline V gene, CDR1 is SNHLY and CDR2 is FYNNEI. This CDR3 is CASSEGTEETQYF. CDR3 nucleotide sequence: TGTGCCAGCAGTGAAGGGACAGAAGAGACCCAGTACTTC.

The chain recombines TRBV2 with TRBJ1-4, with 7 nucleotides matching TRBD1. This CDR3 comprises 13 residues. From germline, CDR1 is SNHLY and CDR2 FYNNEI. V was clipped by 8 bases and J by 8 bases; unmatched bases: 8. Here the CDR3 reads CASSGQVREKLFF. The CDR3 coding sequence is TGTGCCAGCTCCGGACAGGTTCGGGAAAAACTGTTTTTT.

The chain recombines TRBV30 with TRBJ1-3, with TRBD1 as a possible D gene (6 bases). This CDR3 contains 14 residues. Germline V CDR1 and CDR2: GTSNPN, SVGIG (reference sequence). Trimming stripped 2 bases from V and 1 base from J, with 9 bases between. The CDR3 DNA follows: TGTGCCTGGAGTACAGGGTTGTCTGGAAACACCATATATTTT. As protein: CAWSTGLSGNTIYF.

The V and J genes are TRBV7-6 and TRBJ2-1; perhaps TRBD2 as D (5 bases). The CDR3 spans 13 residues. V was trimmed by 1 base and J by 11 bases, leaving 12 bases between them. Germline V gives CDR1 SGHVS, CDR2 FNYEAQ. CDR3: CASSLDPPGKQFF. DNA for the CDR3: TGTGCCAGCAGCTTAGACCCACCGGGAAAGCAGTTCTTC.

The chain links TRBV9 to TRBJ2-3, with 10 positions matching TRBD2. Germline CDR1 is SGDLS and CDR2 is YYNGEE. CDR3 size: 16 residues. V gave up 4 bases and J gave up 2 bases; unmatched junction bases: 7. DNA for the CDR3: TGTGCCAGCAGCTTTAAAGCGGGGGGGCCCACAGATACGCAGTATTTT. It codes for CASSFKAGGPTDTQYF.

V is TRBV13 and J is TRBJ2-1; the match to TRBD2 covers 14 bases. From germline, CDR1 is PRHDT and CDR2 FYEKMQ (reference sequence). Trimming cost V 3 bases and J 5 bases; bases outside gene matches: 3. This CDR3 spans 16 amino acids. CDR3 amino acids: CASSFWTSGRNNEQFF. The CDR3 nucleotides are TGTGCCAGCAGCTTTTGGACTAGCGGGAGGAACAATGAGCAGTTCTTC.

V gene TRBV5-1 combines with J gene TRBJ2-2, with 10 bases fitting TRBD1. V lost 4 bases and J lost 6; bases outside the gene matches: 9. Per the germline V gene, CDR1 is SGHRS and CDR2 is YFSETQ. The CDR3 contains 16 residues. CDR3 nucleotide sequence: TGCGCCAGCAGCGCATGGCGGGACAGGGGCCCCGGGGAGCTGTTTTTT. This gives the protein CASSAWRDRGPGELFF.

The chain joins TRBV5-4 to TRBJ2-1, with D perhaps matching TRBD1 (5 bases). The CDR3 runs to 17 residues. Trimming shortened V by 5 bases and J by 0 bases, and 18 bases separated the two germline ends. Germline CDR1 and CDR2: SGHNT and YYREEE (reference sequence). The CDR3 spells CASSSFPRQSSYNEQFF. The CDR3 bases are TGTGCCAGCAGTTCTTTTCCCCGACAGAGCTCCTACAATGAGCAGTTCTTC. Looking up the rest from reference TRBV5-4 and TRBJ2-1 gives the full variable domain: ETGVTQSPTHLIKTRGQQVTLRCSSQSGHNTVSWYQQALGQGPQFIFQYYREEENGRGNFPPRFSGLQFPNYSSELNVNALELDDSALYLCASSSFPRQSSYNEQFFGPGTRLTVL.

The genes are TRBV6-5 and TRBJ2-7, with a weak D call TRBD1 (6 bases). CDR3 length equals 16 residues. Per germline, CDR1 MNHEY and CDR2 SVGAGI. V was clipped by 0 bases and J by 2 bases, with 14 bases between them. The CDR3, as DNA: TGTGCCAGCAGTTACTCCTACCGGGACAAGGCCTACGAGCAGTACTTC. Translating it yields CASSYSYRDKAYEQYF.

The chain employs TRBV5-8 and TRBJ2-5; a weak D match, TRBD1 (6 bases). Germline loops: CDR1 SGHTS, CDR2 YDEGEE. Trimming shortened V by 4 bases and J by 4 bases, and 14 bases separated the two germline ends. CDR3 length equals 14 residues. CDR3 nucleotide sequence: TGTGCCAGCAGCCCAGGACAGAGGCTAGAGACCCAGTACTTC. It encodes CASSPGQRLETQYF.

The chain couples TRBV11-2 to TRBJ2-6; D call uncertain. Germline lookup yields CDR1 SGHAT and CDR2 FQNNGV. Trimming cost V 1 base and J 0 bases, with 4 bases left between them. The CDR3 consists of 15 residues. The CDR3 region is CASSLGPSGANVLTF. The CDR3 DNA reads TGTGCCAGCAGCTTAGGGCCCTCTGGGGCCAACGTCCTGACTTTC.

The rearrangement links TRBV7-8 to TRBJ2-7, with 10 positions matching TRBD2. J lost 8 bases, V lost 3 bases, and 13 bases had no gene match. Germline CDR1 and CDR2: SGHVS and FQNEAQ. The CDR3 spans 16 residues. CDR3 region: CASSFTSGTLSLKQYF. The CDR3 DNA reads TGTGCCAGCAGCTTCACTAGCGGGACCCTTTCCCTCAAGCAGTACTTC. Full variable domain (rest looked up from reference TRBV7-8 and TRBJ2-7): GAGVSQSPRYKVAKRGQDVALRCDPISGHVSLFWYQQALGQGPEFLTYFQNEAQLDKSGLPSDRFFAERPEGSVSTLKIQRTQQEDSAVYLCASSFTSGTLSLKQYFGPGTRLTVT.

V is TRBV4-1 and J is TRBJ1-1; D is undetermined. The CDR3 covers 17 residues. Germline V gives CDR1 MGHRA, CDR2 YSYEKL. The V end was cut by 1 base, the J end by 0 bases, with 15 bases between. CDR3 nucleotides: TGCGCCAGCAGCCAAGTTGAGAGACAACAAATGAACACTGAAGCTTTCTTT. This sequence encodes CASSQVERQQMNTEAFF.

The chain has TRBV29-1 and TRBJ2-1; a weak D match, TRBD2 (5 bases). Trimming pared 7 bases from V and 2 bases from J, leaving 12 bases between. CDR1 SQVTM and CDR2 ANQGSEA come from the germline V gene. The CDR3 is made up of 13 amino acids. The CDR3 region is CSGSGVAYNEQFF. DNA for the CDR3: TGCAGCGGTTCCGGGGTAGCCTACAATGAGCAGTTCTTC.

Here the CDR3 reads CSVAPSLGGQYF. The CDR3, as DNA: TGCAGCGTTGCCCCATCCCTCGGCGGGCAGTACTTC. V gene TRBV29-1 combines with J gene TRBJ2-7, with no clear D. CDR1 SQVTM and CDR2 ANQGSEA come from the germline V gene. The V end was cut by 4 bases, the J end by 9 bases, with 16 bases between. The length of the CDR3 is 12 residues.

The chain recombines TRBV29-1 with TRBJ2-3, with 7 bases matching TRBD1. This CDR3 has 16 amino acids. V trimming: 4 bases; J trimming: 4 bases; junction bases outside the gene matches: 14. Germline CDR1 and CDR2: SQVTM and ANQGSEA. CDR3 sequence: CSVGDRRGWLADTQYF. Written as DNA, the CDR3 is TGCAGCGTTGGGGACAGAAGGGGATGGTTGGCAGATACGCAGTATTTT.

The CDR3 region has the DNA TGCGCCAGCATGCGGGCAGGTGTCGATGAGGACTATGGCTACACCTTC. This translates into CASMRAGVDEDYGYTF. V and J are TRBV10-2 and TRBJ1-2, with unresolved D. This CDR3 comprises 16 residues. Germline V lookup: CDR1 WSHSY, CDR2 SAAADI. V was trimmed by 7 bases and J by 3 bases, leaving 21 bases between them.

J is TRBJ2-7 and V is TRBV21-1; the D call TRBD2 from the table was never checked on the DNA. TRBV21-1 is flagged as a pseudogene. The CDR3 length is 12 residues. CDR3 amino acids: CETGTSGYEQYF. DNA of the CDR3: TGTGAGACGGGGACTAGCGGTTACGAGCAGTACTTC.

The genes are TRBV5-1 and TRBJ1-2; 7 bases are a match to TRBD1. CDR1 is SGHRS, CDR2 YFSETQ, per germline. CDR3 length equals 14 residues. V trimming: 0 bases; J trimming: 6 bases; junction bases outside the gene matches: 5. DNA of the CDR3: TGCGCCAGCAGCTTGGACAGGGGAGTTAATGGCTACACCTTC. Protein sequence: CASSLDRGVNGYTF.

The chain has TRBV19 and TRBJ1-5; 7 bases match TRBD1. Germline V gene sequence: CDR1 LNHDA, CDR2 SQIVND (reference sequence). The CDR3 runs to 18 residues. V shed 3 bases, J shed 0 bases, and the junction held 11 bases outside the gene matches. CDR3 sequence reads: CASSMWRGRGSSNQPQHF. DNA for the CDR3: TGTGCCAGTAGTATGTGGAGGGGGCGAGGGTCTAGCAATCAGCCCCAGCATTTT.

The chain joins TRBV6-4 to TRBJ2-3; TRBD2 matches at 12 bases. This CDR3 has 15 amino acids. Trimming at V came to 5 bases and at J to 4 bases, leaving 4 bases not matched to a gene. Germline CDR1 is MRHNA and CDR2 is SNTAGT. CDR3 sequence: CASSSTSGRPDTQYF. The CDR3 nucleotides read TGTGCCAGCAGTTCGACTAGCGGGAGACCAGATACGCAGTATTTT.

The chain recombines TRBV6-1 with TRBJ1-2; D gene unclear. CDR1 is MNHNS, CDR2 SASEGT, per germline. With 8 bases removed from V and 3 bases from J, the gap between germline ends came to 13 bases. The CDR3 consists of 13 residues. The CDR3: CASSQAGHYGYTF. CDR3 nucleotides: TGTGCCAGCTCCCAGGCGGGCCACTATGGCTACACCTTC.

The chain combines TRBV5-5 with TRBJ1-1, with TRBD1 identical over 10 bases. The CDR3 is 15 residues long. J gave up 4 bases and V 3 bases, and 6 bases lay outside the gene matches. Looked up from germline, CDR1 is SGHKS and CDR2 is YYEKEE (reference sequence). DNA for the CDR3: TGTGCCAGCAGCTCGACGACAGGGGGCTCCACTGAAGCTTTCTTT. This encodes CASSSTTGGSTEAFF.

This rearrangement joins TRBV28 to TRBJ2-3, with D possibly being TRBD1 (6 bases). The V gene lost 6 bases and the J gene lost 2 bases, with 15 bases spanning the gap. The CDR3 totals 15 residues. CDR1 and CDR2 from the germline V gene are MDHEN and SYDVKM. The CDR3 DNA reads as TGTGCCAGCAGCCGCAGGGGTGTCCCCACAGATACGCAGTATTTT. Its protein product is CASSRRGVPTDTQYF.

V and J are TRBV7-2 and TRBJ2-7; 7 bases map to TRBD2. Germline-derived CDR1 and CDR2 are SGHTA and FQGNSA. The length of the CDR3 is 13 residues. V lost 2 bases to trimming and J lost 12 bases; unmatched junction nucleotides: 10. In nucleotides, the CDR3 is TGTGCCAGCAGCTTATCGGGAGGACTCGAGGGGTACTTC. Protein product: CASSLSGGLEGYF. The full variable domain, in which reference TRBV7-2 and TRBJ2-7 provide the parts outside the CDR3, is GAGVSQSPSNKVTEKGKDVELRCDPISGHTALYWYRQSLGQGLEFLIYFQGNSAPDKSGLPSDRFSAERTGGSVSTLTIQRTQQEDSAVYLCASSLSGGLEGYFGPGTRLTVT.

This clone was recorded only once. The chain recombines TRBV10-3 with TRBJ2-7, with D possibly being TRBD1 (5 bases). The CDR3 extends over 10 amino acids. Trimming pared 11 bases from V and 12 bases from J, leaving 17 bases between. Germline V gene data show CDR1 as ENHRY and CDR2 as SYGVKD. For the CDR3, the DNA is TGTGCCGACTTTTTGCCAGGGCCGTACTTC. This sequence encodes CADFLPGPYF.

This rearrangement joins TRBV5-4 to TRBJ1-1; 8 bases align to TRBD1. The CDR3 has 13 residues. J lost 7 bases, V lost 5 bases, and 7 bases had no gene match. Germline V gene lookup returns CDR1 SGHNT and CDR2 YYREEE (reference sequence). The CDR3 sequence: CASSLQGGSEAFF. CDR3 nucleotide sequence: TGTGCCAGCAGTCTACAGGGGGGGAGTGAAGCTTTCTTT.

The chain carries TRBV4-2 and TRBJ1-2; 11 bases align to TRBD1. Germline V gene data show CDR1 as LGHNA and CDR2 as YNFKEQ. The length of the CDR3 is 18 residues. The trim removed 1 base at V and 2 bases at J, leaving 9 bases unmatched. CDR3 region: CASSQVGTGGKINYGYTF. The CDR3 nucleotides are TGTGCCAGCAGCCAAGTTGGGACAGGGGGTAAAATCAACTATGGCTACACCTTC.